This TCR beta chain was observed in a study of cytomegalovirus exposure and HLA in healthy donors. The length of the CDR3 is 16 residues. V gave up 0 bases and J gave up 0 bases, with 15 bases separating them. CDR1 and CDR2 (germline): GTSNPN, SVGIG (reference sequence). Primers: 60 Vbeta forward and 13 Jbeta reverse. Data came from immunoSEQ multiplex PCR; TCRdb stores just in-frame clones and leaves some out. This sample carries 150,000 to 200,000 clones, 82% of them seen once, and the ten largest clones take roughly 1.6%. Findings of the study overall: In a later analysis, specific HLA alleles were associated with more than 15,000 TCR beta sequences at a 0.05 false discovery rate.

As regards this clone: What it recognizes is unknown.

This receptor was taken from a girl aged 5 to 17 in good health and CMV-seropositive. The rearrangement uses TRBV30 and TRBJ2-7; TRBD2 might be the D (5 bases). Sequencing input: PBMCs. CDR3 DNA: TGTGCCTGGAGTGTACTTCGGAGGACGGCCTCCTACGAGCAGTACTTC. Amino acids: CAWSVLRRTASYEQYF.